The text below deals with one T cell receptor beta chain. The antigen remains unidentified. This entry is derived from a study of Ad26.COV2.S vaccination and SARS-CoV-2 variants. Study results and caveats: Placebo recipients showed lower spike-specific TCR breadth than vaccinees.

Sequencing used immunoSEQ multiplex PCR; TCRdb keeps in-frame clones, though not all of them. The table lists hundreds of thousands of clones, roughly 90% of them singletons, with 5% in the top ten. Treatment meaning: 15 to 20 received Ad26.COV2.S at low or high dose, single or two shots; several received placebo; per-sample allocation not given. Sampling occurred on day 63 after the first vaccine or placebo injection. Wuhan-strain spike was delivered by a replication-incompetent Ad26 vector. The TCR originated in a person aged 18-65 years who received the Ad26.COV2.S COVID-19 vaccine or a placebo. The sequenced sample was peripheral blood, obtained in a trial of Ad26.COV2.S vaccine versus placebo.

The DNA for the CDR3 is TGTGCCAGCAGCCCCACTGCAGGGCTATCCTACAATGAGCAGTTCTTC. Its protein product is CASSPTAGLSYNEQFF. The chain carries TRBV3-1 (or the pseudogene TRBV3-2) and TRBJ2-1; D possibly corresponds to TRBD1 (5 bases). There are 16 residues in the CDR3. Germline assignment: CDR1 LGHDT and CDR2 YNNKEL (reference sequence). The V and J ends lost 4 bases and 1 base respectively, with 14 bases between them.